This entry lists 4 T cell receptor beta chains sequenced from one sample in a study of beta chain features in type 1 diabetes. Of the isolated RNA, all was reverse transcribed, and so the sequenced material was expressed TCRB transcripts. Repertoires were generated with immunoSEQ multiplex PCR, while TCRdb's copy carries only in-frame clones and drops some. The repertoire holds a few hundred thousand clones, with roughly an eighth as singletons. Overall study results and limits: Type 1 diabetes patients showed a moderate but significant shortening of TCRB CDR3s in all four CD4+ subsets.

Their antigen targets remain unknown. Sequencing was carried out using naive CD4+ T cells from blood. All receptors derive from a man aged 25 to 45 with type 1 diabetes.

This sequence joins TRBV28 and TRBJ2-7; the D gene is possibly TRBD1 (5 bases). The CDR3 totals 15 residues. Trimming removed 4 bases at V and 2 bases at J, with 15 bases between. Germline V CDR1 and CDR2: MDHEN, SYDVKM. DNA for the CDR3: TGTGCCAGCAGTTCAATTCAGGGTGGAGCCTACGAGCAGTACTTC. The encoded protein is CASSSIQGGAYEQYF.

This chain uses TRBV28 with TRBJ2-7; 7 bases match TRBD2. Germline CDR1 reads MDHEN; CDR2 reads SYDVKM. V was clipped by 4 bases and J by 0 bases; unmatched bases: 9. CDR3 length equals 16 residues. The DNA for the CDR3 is TGTGCCAGCAGTTGGGGGAGCGGGAAGAGCTCCTACGAGCAGTACTTC. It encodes CASSWGSGKSSYEQYF.

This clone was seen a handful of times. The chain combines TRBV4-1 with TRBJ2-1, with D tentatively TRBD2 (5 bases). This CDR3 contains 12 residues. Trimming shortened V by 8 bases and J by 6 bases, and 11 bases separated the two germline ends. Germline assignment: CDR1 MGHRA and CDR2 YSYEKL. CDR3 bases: TGCGCCAGCTCAGACTACCTCAATGAGCAGTTCTTC. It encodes CASSDYLNEQFF.

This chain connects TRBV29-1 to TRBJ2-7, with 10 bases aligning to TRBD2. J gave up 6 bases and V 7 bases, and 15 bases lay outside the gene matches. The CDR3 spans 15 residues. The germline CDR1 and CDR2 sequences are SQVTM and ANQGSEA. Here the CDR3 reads CSASDPSGRRGEQYF. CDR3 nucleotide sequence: TGCAGCGCCTCTGACCCTAGCGGGAGACGAGGCGAGCAGTACTTC.